This TCR beta chain originates from a study of identical twins. Study observations and caveats: Cross-sectional statistics, not tracking of the same donors, supported the conclusions. Analyses of zero insertions could, in part, be confounded by invariant MAIT and iNKT cells. Models, which agreed with sharing between unrelated individuals, nonetheless underestimated the out-of-frame TCR alpha sharing seen in monozygotic twins.

TCRdb called the 5' RACE reads again in MiXCR, with one record for every CDR3 protein. Of approximately 890,000 distinct CDR3 sequences in the sample, approximately 13% are singletons; the top ten hold around 1.5%. Germline values: CDR1 SGHRS, CDR2 YFSETQ. Trimming took 2 bases from V and 4 from J, leaving 20 bases between them. This CDR3 contains 17 residues. This clonotype was detected many times. Its antigen remains unidentified. Separately, the same data were catalogued under a study of yellow fever vaccine responses in identical twins.

The sample was PBMCs. The receptor was isolated from a woman aged 18-29 years in good health. The V call is TRBV5-1, the J call TRBJ2-3, with a tentative D call TRBD2 (6 bases). The CDR3 is CASSFPTSGGRPDTQYF. The CDR3 nucleotides read TGCGCCAGCAGCTTCCCTACGTCCGGGGGAAGGCCAGATACGCAGTATTTT.